The 19 T cell receptor beta chains below were found in one sample sequenced in a study of cytomegalovirus exposure and HLA in healthy donors. The PCR used 60 Vbeta and 13 Jbeta primers. Some clones are missing from TCRdb's copy, which holds only in-frame ones; the method was immunoSEQ multiplex PCR. The table records about 140,000 clones, roughly 73% of them present only once. The specimen sequenced was PBMCs. The receptors were gathered from a female donor in good health and CMV-seronegative.

A note on this clone: An end of the junction does not agree with germline; a read error may underlie this. The chain carries TRBV5-4 and TRBJ1-1; D not certain. Germline lookup yields CDR1 SGHNT and CDR2 YYREEE (reference sequence). This CDR3 contains 14 residues. CDR3 region: CASSGRGKNAEAFF. CDR3 nucleotides: TGTGCCAGCAGCGGCCGGGGAAAGAACGCTGAAGCTTTCTTT. Drawing the rest from reference TRBV5-4 and TRBJ1-1, the complete variable domain is ETGVTQSPTHLIKTRGQQVTLRCSSQSGHNTVSWYQQALGQGPQFIFQYYREEENGRGNFPPRFSGLQFPNYSSELNVNALELDDSALYLCASSGRGKNAEAFFGQGTRLTVV.

The genes are TRBV14 and TRBJ2-7; D is unclear. The germline V gene has CDR1 SGHDN and CDR2 FVKESK. The V end was cut by 3 bases, the J end by 7 bases, with 10 bases between. The CDR3 spans 12 residues. This chain's CDR3 is CASSHSGREQYF. For the CDR3, the DNA is TGTGCCAGCAGCCATTCAGGAAGAGAGCAGTACTTC. The full variable domain, rest sourced from reference TRBV14 and TRBJ2-7, is EAGVTQFPSHSVIEKGQTVTLRCDPISGHDNLYWYRRVMGKEIKFLLHFVKESKQDESGMPNNRFLAERTGGTYSTLKVQPAELEDSGVYFCASSHSGREQYFGPGTRLTVT.

J is TRBJ1-6 and V is TRBV18; 8 nucleotides align to TRBD1. Losses at the gene ends were 3 bases for V and 7 bases for J; bases not matched to a gene: 5. Germline CDR1 and CDR2: KGHSH and LQKENI. The CDR3 runs to 15 residues. In DNA form, the CDR3 reads TGTGCCAGCTCACCGAGTGGACAGGGAAATTCACCCCTCCACTTT. Translating it yields CASSPSGQGNSPLHF.

This chain links TRBV5-1 with TRBJ2-7; 8 nucleotides line up with TRBD2. The germline V gene encodes CDR1 SGHRS and CDR2 YFSETQ. V trimming: 0 bases; J trimming: 5 bases; junction bases outside the gene matches: 1. There are 13 residues in the CDR3. CDR3 in DNA: TGCGCCAGCAGCTTGGCCGGGGGGGACGAGCAGTACTTC. Translating gives CASSLAGGDEQYF.

This CDR3 is CATSSYPGLASGEQFF. CDR3 in DNA: TGTGCCACCAGCAGTTATCCGGGACTAGCTTCCGGTGAGCAGTTCTTC. V and J are TRBV15 and TRBJ2-1, with TRBD2 matching 9 bases. Per germline, CDR1 LNHNV and CDR2 YYDKDF (reference sequence). The CDR3 spans 16 residues. With 3 bases clipped from V and 9 bases from J, the junction kept 12 bases outside the gene matches.

This chain links TRBV27 with TRBJ1-1; 12 bases are shared with TRBD1. J lost 3 bases, V lost 8 bases, and 7 bases had no gene match. The CDR3 has 15 amino acids. Per germline, CDR1 MNHEY and CDR2 SMNVEV (reference sequence). The CDR3 loop reads CASGDRGLADTEAFF. The CDR3 coding sequence is TGTGCCAGCGGGGACAGGGGGCTAGCGGACACTGAAGCTTTCTTT.

The V and J genes are TRBV7-9 and TRBJ1-2, with D perhaps matching TRBD1 (5 bases). CDR1 is SEHNR and CDR2 is FQNEAQ in the germline V gene (reference sequence). Trimming removed 3 bases at V and 3 bases at J, with 23 bases between. The CDR3 loop spans 18 amino acids. Written as DNA, the CDR3 is TGTGCCAGCAGCTTGATGGCTTCGGGGATCGGAGGGGACTATGGCTACACCTTC. It is translated as CASSLMASGIGGDYGYTF.

CDR3 in DNA: TGTGCCAGTCCCGGCCGGACAGGCTCCCGCTCCTACGAGCAGTACTTC. It codes for CASPGRTGSRSYEQYF. The chain couples TRBV25-1 to TRBJ2-7; 7 nucleotides match TRBD1. The CDR3 has 16 residues. Trimming cost V 9 bases and J 0 bases; bases outside gene matches: 14. In germline, CDR1 is MGHDK, CDR2 SYGVNS.

The chain uses TRBV7-2 and TRBJ1-3, with D perhaps TRBD1 (6 bases). This CDR3 region has 14 residues. Between the trimmed V and J ends, which lost 6 bases and 0 bases, there was a span of 9 bases. The germline CDR1 and CDR2 sequences are SGHTA and FQGNSA. This CDR3 reads CASRQDSSGNTIYF. The DNA for the CDR3 is TGTGCCAGCAGACAGGACAGCTCTGGAAACACCATATATTTT.

V gene TRBV19 combines with J gene TRBJ2-5; D may be TRBD1 (5 bases). Germline CDR1 and CDR2: LNHDA and SQIVND (reference sequence). V lost 7 bases to trimming and J lost 2 bases, with 20 bases between them. This CDR3 contains 16 residues. The CDR3 DNA reads TGTGCCAGTAAGGGGAAACGAGGAGAATTGCAAGAGACCCAGTACTTC. Its translation: CASKGKRGELQETQYF.

This chain links TRBV7-9 with TRBJ1-2, with D tentatively TRBD1 (6 bases). The CDR3 spans 14 residues. Trimming took 1 base from V and 4 from J, leaving 10 bases between them. The germline gives CDR1 SEHNR, CDR2 FQNEAQ (reference sequence). This chain's CDR3 is CASSLVSGAYGYTF. The CDR3 nucleotides read TGTGCCAGCAGCTTAGTTTCAGGGGCCTATGGCTACACCTTC.

The gene calls are TRBV6-5 and TRBJ1-1; D is unclear. Germline CDR1 and CDR2: MNHEY and SVGAGI. Trimming removed 6 bases at V and 1 base at J, with 12 bases between. The CDR3 length is 14 residues. In DNA form, the CDR3 reads TGTGCCAGCAGGCCCGGGGTTACGAACACTGAAGCTTTCTTT. Encoded protein: CASRPGVTNTEAFF.

Remarks on this clone: The DNA is omitted, as the CDR3 cannot be located on it reliably, and the CDR3 follows TCRdb's listing. V and J are TRBV27 and TRBJ1-1; the table's D call, TRBD1, has no DNA check behind it. With termini counted, the CDR3 has 13 amino acids. Germline assignment: CDR1 MNHEY and CDR2 SMNVEV (reference sequence). The CDR3: CASSSSVTGVAFF.

This clone was recorded a few times. The rearrangement links TRBV25-1 to TRBJ2-2; a weak D match, TRBD1 (6 bases). The V end lost 6 bases, the J end lost 3 bases, and 11 bases lay between the germline ends. Germline V gene sequence: CDR1 MGHDK, CDR2 SYGVNS. The CDR3 has 14 residues. CDR3: CASREAGDTGELFF. CDR3 nucleotides: TGTGCCAGCAGGGAGGCAGGGGACACCGGGGAGCTGTTTTTT.

The J gene is TRBJ1-2, the V gene TRBV7-2; possible D gene TRBD1, 6 bases. The V and J ends lost 2 bases and 4 bases respectively, with 11 bases between them. The CDR3 has 14 residues. Germline CDR1 SGHTA, CDR2 FQGNSA. The CDR3 sequence: CASSLPTGLYGYTF. CDR3 coding DNA: TGTGCCAGCAGCTTACCGACAGGCCTCTATGGCTACACCTTC.

The rearrangement uses TRBV10-2 and TRBJ1-2, with D hard to call. Trimming stripped 0 bases from V and 2 bases from J, with 13 bases between. Germline V gene data show CDR1 as WSHSY and CDR2 as SAAADI. The CDR3 has 16 amino acids. CDR3 nucleotides: TGCGCCAGCAGTGAGTCAAGGCTAGATGGGAACTATGGCTACACCTTC. Its protein is CASSESRLDGNYGYTF.

The V gene is TRBV7-9, the J gene TRBJ1-1; D unresolved. V was trimmed by 2 bases and J by 2 bases, leaving 9 bases between them. This CDR3 is 14 amino acids long. From germline, CDR1 is SEHNR and CDR2 FQNEAQ (reference sequence). CDR3 loop: CASSLTATNTEAFF. CDR3 DNA sequence: TGTGCCAGCAGCTTAACAGCCACTAACACTGAAGCTTTCTTT.

The chain is built from TRBV11-3 and TRBJ1-2; D is perhaps TRBD1 (6 bases). This CDR3 has 14 amino acids. Deletions cut 6 bases from V and 1 base from J, with 12 bases between. Germline-derived CDR1 and CDR2 are SGHNT and YENEEA. The chain's CDR3 is CASSFRTVNYGYTF. The CDR3 DNA reads TGTGCCAGCAGTTTCAGGACAGTTAACTATGGCTACACCTTC.

This chain connects TRBV6-1 to TRBJ1-2; D not certain. The CDR3 is made up of 14 amino acids. In germline, CDR1 is MNHNS, CDR2 SASEGT. The germline V and J ends were trimmed by 5 bases and 4 bases, with 14 bases remaining between them. DNA of the CDR3: TGTGCCAGCAGTCAACAGTCGATCCGCTATGGCTACACCTTC. Translation gives CASSQQSIRYGYTF.